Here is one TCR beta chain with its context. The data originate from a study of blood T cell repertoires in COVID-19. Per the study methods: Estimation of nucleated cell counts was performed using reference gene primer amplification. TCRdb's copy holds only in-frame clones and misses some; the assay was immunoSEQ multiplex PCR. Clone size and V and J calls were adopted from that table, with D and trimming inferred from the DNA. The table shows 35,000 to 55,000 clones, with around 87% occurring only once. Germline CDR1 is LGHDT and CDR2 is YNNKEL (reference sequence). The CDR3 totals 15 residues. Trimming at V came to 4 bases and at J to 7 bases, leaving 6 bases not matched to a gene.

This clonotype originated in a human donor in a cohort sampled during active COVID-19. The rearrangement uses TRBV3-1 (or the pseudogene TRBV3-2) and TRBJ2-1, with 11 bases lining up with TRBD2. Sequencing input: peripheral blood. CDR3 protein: CASSPGLAGGNEQFF. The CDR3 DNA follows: TGTGCCAGCAGCCCCGGGTTAGCGGGAGGGAATGAGCAGTTCTTC.